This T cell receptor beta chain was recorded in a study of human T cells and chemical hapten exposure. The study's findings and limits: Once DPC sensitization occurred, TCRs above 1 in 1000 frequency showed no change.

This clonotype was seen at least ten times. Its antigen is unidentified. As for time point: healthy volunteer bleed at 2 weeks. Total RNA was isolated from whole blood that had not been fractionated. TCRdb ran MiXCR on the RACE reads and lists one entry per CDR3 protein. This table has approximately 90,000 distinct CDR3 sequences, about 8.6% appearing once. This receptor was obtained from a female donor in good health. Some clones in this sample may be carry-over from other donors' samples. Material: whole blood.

CDR3 protein: CASSATGSSNQPQHF. CDR3 nucleotides: TGTGCCAGCAGCGCAACAGGATCCAGCAATCAGCCCCAGCATTTT. V is TRBV28 and J is TRBJ1-5; D perhaps matches TRBD1 (5 bases). Germline V gene sequence: CDR1 MDHEN, CDR2 SYDVKM. The CDR3 consists of 15 residues. V lost 6 bases, J lost 1 base, and 13 bases lay in between.